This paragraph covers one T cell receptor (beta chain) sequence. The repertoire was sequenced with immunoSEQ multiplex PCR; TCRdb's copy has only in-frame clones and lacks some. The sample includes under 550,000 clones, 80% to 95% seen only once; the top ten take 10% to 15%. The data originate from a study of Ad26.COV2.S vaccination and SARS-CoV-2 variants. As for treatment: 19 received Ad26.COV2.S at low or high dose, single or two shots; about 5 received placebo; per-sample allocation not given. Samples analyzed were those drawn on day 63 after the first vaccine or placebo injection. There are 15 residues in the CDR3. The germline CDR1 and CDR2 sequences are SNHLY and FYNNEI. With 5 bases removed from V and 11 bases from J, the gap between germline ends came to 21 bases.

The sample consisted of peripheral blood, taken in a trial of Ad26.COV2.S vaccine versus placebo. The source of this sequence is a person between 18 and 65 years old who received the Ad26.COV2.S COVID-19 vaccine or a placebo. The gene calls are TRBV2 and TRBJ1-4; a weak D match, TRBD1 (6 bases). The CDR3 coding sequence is TGTGCCAGCAGTCCGGAAGTTGGGGGGCAGAAGAAACTGTTTTTT. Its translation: CASSPEVGGQKKLFF. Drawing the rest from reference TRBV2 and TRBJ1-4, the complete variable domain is EPEVTQTPSHQVTQMGQEVILRCVPISNHLYFYWYRQILGQKVEFLVSFYNNEISEKSEIFDDQFSVERPDGSNFTLKIRSTKLEDSAMYFCASSPEVGGQKKLFFGSGTQLSVL.